This T cell receptor beta chain is from a study of blood T cell repertoires in COVID-19. About the study: Whether acute or convalescent, the COVID-19 samples came from the United States, Italy and Spain. Sources were T cells, B-cell-depleted T cells, or PBMCs; the material itself was cDNA or gDNA.

Methods used by the authors: Reference gene primer amplification gave estimated nucleated cell counts. Data came from immunoSEQ multiplex PCR; TCRdb stores just in-frame clones and leaves some out. V, J and clone size are taken as reported in that table, and D and trimming were inferred from the DNA itself. The table shows about 80,000 clones, with around 88% occurring only once. The sample taken for sequencing was peripheral blood. The TCR sequence derives from a woman aged 80 or older with acute or convalescent COVID-19.

CDR3 loop: CASSQMGGYEQYF. CDR3 coding DNA: TGTGCCAGCAGTCAAATGGGAGGCTACGAGCAGTACTTC. The V and J genes are TRBV6-5 and TRBJ2-7; D possibly corresponds to TRBD2 (6 bases). The ends were cut back, 5 bases at V and 3 bases at J, with 11 bases in the middle. The length of the CDR3 is 13 residues. Per the germline V gene, CDR1 is MNHEY and CDR2 is SVGAGI.